This T cell receptor beta chain was identified in a study of tumor-infiltrating lymphocytes in primary liver carcinoma. At the level of the study: Spanning 4.2 to 10 cm, the tumors were T1-T3 N0M0. General study results and limits: Tumor-adjacent and tumor-blood pairs showed less overlap than tumor region pairs. A significantly higher top-250-clone fraction was found in tumors than in blood (p = 0.039). The proportion of top clones found throughout all five tumor regions was only about 8-25%.

To note about this clonotype: Its antigen is still unknown. Mismatch with germline at one junction end may stem from a read error.

This CDR3 has 14 amino acids. Per the germline V gene, CDR1 is SGHAT and CDR2 is FQNNGV. A primer in the constant region served to generate TCR beta cDNA from approximately 500 ng of total RNA. A slightly modified ARM-PCR protocol with three nested multiplex PCR rounds produced these TCR beta libraries. Investigators reported that the first two PCR rounds, at 10 cycles each, used TRBV1-TRBV30 forward primers with a C-beta reverse primer. TCRdb re-called the multiplex PCR reads with MiXCR, one entry per CDR3 protein. Here the sample spans around 71,000 distinct CDR3 sequences, 60% to 80% being singletons. The tissue used was unsorted bulk material of roughly 17-31 mg. RNA and DNA were co-extracted from it with the AllPrep DNA/RNA mini kit.

The chain couples TRBV11-2 to TRBJ2-7; D tentatively fits TRBD1 or TRBD2 (6 bases each). The sequence was obtained from an older woman with primary liver carcinoma and hepatitis B virus infection. The sample was liver tumor tissue from sampling region 4. Described subset: tumor region T4, right-lateral pole. The CDR3 bases are TGCGCCAGCAGCCCCTCTTCAGGGGCTAGCGAACAGTACTTC. This gives the protein CASSPSSGASEQYF.